Below, 5 T cell receptor beta chains from the same sample are listed, as sequenced in a study of blood T cell repertoires in COVID-19. Data came from immunoSEQ multiplex PCR; TCRdb stores just in-frame clones and leaves some out. There are approximately 30,000 clones in the sample; under 80% occur only once, and approximately 41% lies in the top ten. The material sequenced was peripheral blood. The receptors derive from a man in his 70s with acute or convalescent COVID-19.

V is TRBV11-2 and J is TRBJ2-7; 9 bases line up with TRBD1. Germline CDR1 is SGHAT and CDR2 is FQNNGV. The CDR3 contains 19 residues. Unmatched junction bases numbered 16, after V lost 4 bases and J lost 0 bases. CDR3 DNA sequence: TGTGCCAGCAGCTCACCCGGGACAGGGTGGCCCGGGGCCTCCTACGAGCAGTACTTC. Amino acid sequence: CASSSPGTGWPGASYEQYF.

The genes are TRBV18 and TRBJ1-6; 8 nucleotides match TRBD1. The germline gives CDR1 KGHSH, CDR2 LQKENI. Trimming cost V 3 bases and J 5 bases; bases outside gene matches: 6. This CDR3 comprises 16 residues. The CDR3 here is CASSPGTGYDNSPLHF. Here the CDR3 DNA reads TGTGCCAGCTCACCGGGGACAGGATACGATAATTCACCCCTCCACTTT.

With regard to this clone: Sequence at one end of the junction differs from germline and may be a read error. CDR3 protein: CASSLGQLAGGSDF. In DNA, the CDR3 is TGTGCCAGCAGCTTGGGACAGCTAGCGGGGGGCTCCGACTTC. The chain carries TRBV11-1 and TRBJ2-7; 11 bases line up with TRBD2. This CDR3 has 14 amino acids. Germline V gives CDR1 SGHAT, CDR2 FQDESV (reference sequence).

The chain links TRBV3-1 (or the pseudogene TRBV3-2) to TRBJ1-4; weak D call: TRBD1 (6 bases). The CDR3 runs to 21 residues. Trimming cost V 5 bases and J 7 bases, with 35 bases left between them. Germline loops: CDR1 LGHDT, CDR2 YNNKEL (reference sequence). The CDR3 region has the DNA TGTGCCAGCAGCGATACCCTATTTAACAGGGAATCCAGATACATGGGTGAAAAACTGTTTTTT. Translated, it gives CASSDTLFNRESRYMGEKLFF.

This clone was recorded only once. V usage is TRBV7-2 and J usage is TRBJ2-7; 8 bases are shared with TRBD2. Trimming cost V 6 bases and J 1 base; bases outside gene matches: 17. The CDR3 sequence is 18 residues long. Germline V CDR1 and CDR2: SGHTA, FQGNSA. In DNA form, the CDR3 reads TGTGCCAGCAGTCCCGCCCCCTACCGCGGGAGGCTTTCCTACGAGCAGTACTTC. It encodes CASSPAPYRGRLSYEQYF.